These T cell receptor beta chains were read from a single sample in a study of blood T cell repertoires in COVID-19. Measured with immunoSEQ multiplex PCR; TCRdb has only the in-frame clones, and not every one. The table lists around 300,000 clones, approximately 93% of them singletons, with over 2% in the top ten. Sequencing was carried out using peripheral blood. Source of these receptors: a woman younger than 45 with COVID-19, enrolled during active disease. CDR3s include the opening cysteine and the closing phenylalanine or tryptophan.

V	J	CDR3
TRBV27	TRBJ2-5	CASSSGQAPLETQYF
TRBV29-1	TRBJ2-7	CSVEASGSEEQYF
TRBV29-1	TRBJ1-2	CSVEVNGGEGYGYTF
TRBV7-8	TRBJ2-7	CASSLARGGGEQYF
TRBV9	TRBJ2-1	CASSVEGQAGLNEQFF
TRBV6-6	TRBJ1-4	CASSYGQGANEKLFF
TRBV5-1	TRBJ2-7	CASSLAPGANYEQYF
TRBV7-2	TRBJ1-1	CASSPNGGGDTEAFF
TRBV6-5	TRBJ1-1	CASTPFGTPTLEAFF
TRBV5-1	TRBJ2-7	CASSWDTSYEQYF
TRBV5-1	TRBJ1-6	CASSLGGQSNSPLHF
TRBV7-7	TRBJ2-1	CASSLGLGEVDEQFF
TRBV30	TRBJ2-2	CAWSVWAYTGELFF
TRBV3-1/TRBV3-2	TRBJ1-1	CASSQGGGQAFF
TRBV27	TRBJ2-7	CASSSGLAGVYEQYF
TRBV28	TRBJ1-6	CASSLSGNSPLHF
TRBV11-3	TRBJ2-1	CASSFRTSGLNNEQFF
TRBV5-1	TRBJ1-1	CASSYTGGAGTEAFF
TRBV20-1	TRBJ2-7	CSASGHDQPSYEQYF
TRBV6-1	TRBJ2-7	CASSEAGAEQYF
TRBV11-3	TRBJ2-7	CASSSGTGGNEQYF
TRBV5-5	TRBJ1-4	CASSFLPSTNEKLFF
TRBV27	TRBJ2-1	CASSLSGTSSYNEQFF
TRBV12-2	TRBJ2-2	CASRLFFSGSANTGELFF
TRBV12-3/TRBV12-4	TRBJ2-3	CASSVVGTDTQYF
TRBV6-5	TRBJ2-2	CASSISGANTGELFF
TRBV5-1	TRBJ1-2	CASTYGYSNYGYTF
TRBV7-9	TRBJ1-2	CASSLTGSAGGYTF
TRBV19	TRBJ1-1	CASRRREGGTEAFF
TRBV7-8	TRBJ2-1	CASSLYSGTYNEQFF
TRBV27	TRBJ1-4	CASSLLFYAGQSNEKLFF
TRBV9	TRBJ1-4	CASSQGVGGEKLFF
TRBV19	TRBJ2-5	CASSIVGRDHETQYF
TRBV5-1	TRBJ2-1	CASQLGQTNNEQFF
TRBV5-1	TRBJ2-2	CASSSSGIYTGELFF
TRBV5-1	TRBJ1-6	CASSLAENNSPLHF
TRBV12-5	TRBJ1-2	CASGTEAGYTF
TRBV19	TRBJ1-1	CATIPWGSMNTEAFF
TRBV28	TRBJ1-1	CASSPGDLNTEAFF
TRBV20-1	TRBJ1-5	CSARGQGRSNQPQHF
TRBV19	TRBJ1-5	CASSSAMGGPNQPQHF
TRBV5-1	TRBJ1-2	CASSGGSYGYTF
TRBV12-3/TRBV12-4	TRBJ1-3	CASSLESGNTIYF
TRBV11-2	TRBJ2-7	CASSSIAGPISYEQYF
TRBV5-1	TRBJ2-5	CASSLALRPAEETQYF
TRBV10-1	TRBJ1-2	CASSGTQGSYGYTF
TRBV6-5	TRBJ1-5	CASSSGQKYQPQHF
TRBV3-1/TRBV3-2	TRBJ1-1	CASSYRGAEAFF
TRBV5-4	TRBJ2-3	CASSLPPASGTISTDTQYF
TRBV11-2	TRBJ2-1	CASSLVVTGGGYNEQFF
TRBV6-6	TRBJ1-6	CASSPKGYSNSPLHF
TRBV6-5	TRBJ2-2	CASSLESTGELFF
TRBV25-1	TRBJ2-2	CASHRSANTGELFF
TRBV7-9	TRBJ1-1	CASTRGGAGYTEAFF
TRBV5-4	TRBJ2-1	CASSESLRDEQFF
TRBV28	TRBJ2-3	CASSLIGTKASTDTQYF